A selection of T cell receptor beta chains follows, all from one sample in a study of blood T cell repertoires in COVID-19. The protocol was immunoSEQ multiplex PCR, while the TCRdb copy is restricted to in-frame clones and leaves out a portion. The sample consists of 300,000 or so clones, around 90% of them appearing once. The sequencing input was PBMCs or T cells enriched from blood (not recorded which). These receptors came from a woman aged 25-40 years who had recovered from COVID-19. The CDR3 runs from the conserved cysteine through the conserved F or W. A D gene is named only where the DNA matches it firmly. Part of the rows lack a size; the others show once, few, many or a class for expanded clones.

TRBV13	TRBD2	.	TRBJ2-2	TGTGCCAGCAGCTTACCCCCTAGCGGGACCGGGGAGCTGTTTTTT	CASSLPPSGTGELFF
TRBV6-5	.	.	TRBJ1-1	TGTGCCAGCTGTCGGACAGCGGGGACTGAAGCTTTCTTT	CASCRTAGTEAFF
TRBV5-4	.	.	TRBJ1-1	TGTGCCAGCAGCTTGGCCGCGGGCCCCACAGCAGCTTTCTTT	CASSLAAGPTAAFF
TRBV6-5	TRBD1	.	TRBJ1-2	TGTGCCAGCAGTTACTCAAGGACAGGGGGCAATGGCTACACCTTC	CASSYSRTGGNGYTF
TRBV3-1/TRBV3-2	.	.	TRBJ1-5	TGTGCCAGCAGCCTCGGACAGTACAATCAGCCCCAGCATTTT	CASSLGQYNQPQHF
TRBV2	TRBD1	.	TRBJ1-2	TGTGCCAGCAGCCCGGGACAGCTAAACTATGGCTACACCTTC	CASSPGQLNYGYTF
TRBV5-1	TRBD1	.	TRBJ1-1	TGCGCCAGCAGAGGAGGGGGCGTGAGTATCACTGAAGCTTTCTTT	CASRGGGVSITEAFF
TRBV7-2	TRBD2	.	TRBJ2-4	TGTGCCAGCAGCTTCTCCCGGCGGGGGGGGAACATTCAGTACTTC	CASSFSRRGGNIQYF
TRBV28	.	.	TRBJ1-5	TGTGCCAGCCTTAGGGGGAGCAATCAGCCCCAGCATTTT	CASLRGSNQPQHF
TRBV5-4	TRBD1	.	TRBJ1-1	TGTGCCAGCAGTTCAGGGGGGAAGGCGAACACTGAAGCTTTCTTT	CASSSGGKANTEAFF
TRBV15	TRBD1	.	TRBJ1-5	TGTGCCACAAAAACCCACAGGGGCCGAGGTGGCAATCAGCCCCAGCATTTT	CATKTHRGRGGNQPQHF
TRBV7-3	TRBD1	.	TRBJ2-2	TGTGCCAGCAGCCCCACAGGGGCGAACACCGGGGAGCTGTTTTTT	CASSPTGANTGELFF
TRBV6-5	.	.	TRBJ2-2	TGTGCCAGCAGTTGGTGGGGTGGGAGCACCGGGGAGCTGTTTTTT	CASSWWGGSTGELFF
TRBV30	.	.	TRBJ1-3	TGTGCCTGGAGTGTTCTCTATGGTGGGGCAATCTCTGGAAACACCATATATTTT	CAWSVLYGGAISGNTIYF
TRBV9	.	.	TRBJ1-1	TGTGCCAGCAGCGTAGGCCTAACAGAGAACACTGAAGCTTTCTTT	CASSVGLTENTEAFF
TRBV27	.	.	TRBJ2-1	TGTGCCAGCAACAAAGGGCCCCAGGGTTCATACAATGAGCAGTTCTTC	CASNKGPQGSYNEQFF
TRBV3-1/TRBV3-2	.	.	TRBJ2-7	TGTGCCAGCAGCCGCCCCGGATCGGACGGCGGGGAGCAGTACTTC	CASSRPGSDGGEQYF
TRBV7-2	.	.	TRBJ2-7	TGTGCCAGCAGCCCCCCGGGGGTCTTCTACGAGCAGTACTTC	CASSPPGVFYEQYF
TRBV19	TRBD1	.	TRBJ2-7	TGTGCCAGTAGTATTCGACAGGGGGACATCTTGGGCGAGCAGTACTTC	CASSIRQGDILGEQYF
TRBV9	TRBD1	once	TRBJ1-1	TGTGCCAGCAGCCCGAACGGACAGGGGACTGAAGCTTTCTTT	CASSPNGQGTEAFF
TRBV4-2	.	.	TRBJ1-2	TGTGCCAGCAGCCAAGATGTGAAGAGGTCTGGGAGGGGCTACACCTTC	CASSQDVKRSGRGYTF
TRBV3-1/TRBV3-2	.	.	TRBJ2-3	TGTGCCAGCAGCCCCGGGCGGAGGGATACGCAGTATTTT	CASSPGRRDTQYF
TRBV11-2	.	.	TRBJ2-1	TGTGCCAGCAGCAGAACCGGGACTGACAATGAGCAGTTCTTC	CASSRTGTDNEQFF
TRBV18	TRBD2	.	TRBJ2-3	TGTGCCAGCTCACCCCTAAGCGGGGGGACATCAGATACGCAGTATTTT	CASSPLSGGTSDTQYF
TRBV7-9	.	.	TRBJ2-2	TGTGCCAGCAGCTCAGGGGTCGGGGAGCTGTTTTTT	CASSSGVGELFF
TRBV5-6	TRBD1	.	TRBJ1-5	TGTGCCAGCAGCTTGCGGTCGACAGGGGTGGGCAATCAGCCCCAGCATTTT	CASSLRSTGVGNQPQHF
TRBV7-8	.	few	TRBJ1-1	TGTGCCAGCAGCATTAGGACGGACTACACTGAAGCTTTCTTT	CASSIRTDYTEAFF
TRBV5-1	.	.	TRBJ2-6	TGCGCCAGCAGCCCCTTGGGGGCCAACGTCCTGACTTTC	CASSPLGANVLTF
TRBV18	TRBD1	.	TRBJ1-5	TGTGCCAGCTCACCTATTAACCCCGGACAGGGCAATCAGCCCCAGCATTTT	CASSPINPGQGNQPQHF
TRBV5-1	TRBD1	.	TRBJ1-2	TGCGCCAGCAGCTCGGACAGGGGACGGAATGGCTACACCTTC	CASSSDRGRNGYTF
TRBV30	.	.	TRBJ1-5	TGTGCCTGGACCCAAGGGGGTAATCAGCCCCAGCATTTT	CAWTQGGNQPQHF
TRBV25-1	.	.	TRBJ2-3	TGTGCCAGCAGTGACCCGGGAAAGAGCACAGATACGCAGTATTTT	CASSDPGKSTDTQYF
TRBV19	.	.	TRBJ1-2	TGTGCCAGTAGTATAGGGACCGGGACTAACTATGGCTACACCTTC	CASSIGTGTNYGYTF
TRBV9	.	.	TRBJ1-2	TGTGCCAGCAGCGTAGAAGGGGCAGACTATGGCTACACCTTC	CASSVEGADYGYTF
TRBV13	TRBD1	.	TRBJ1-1	TGTGCCAGCAGCCTGGGACAGATGAACACTGAAGCTTTCTTT	CASSLGQMNTEAFF
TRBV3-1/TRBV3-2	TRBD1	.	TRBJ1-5	TGTGCCAGCAGCCTCCGCCGGGACAGTCCCCAGCCCCAGCATTTT	CASSLRRDSPQPQHF
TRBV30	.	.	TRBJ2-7	TGTGCCTGGAGTTTCAGGGGATCCTACGAGCAGTACTTC	CAWSFRGSYEQYF
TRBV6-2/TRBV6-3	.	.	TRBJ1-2	TGTGCCAGCAGTCCCCCGGGCTACACCTTC	CASSPPGYTF
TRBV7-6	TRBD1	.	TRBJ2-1	TGTGCCAGCAGCTTCGGACAGGGTTACTACAATGAGCAGTTCTTC	CASSFGQGYYNEQFF
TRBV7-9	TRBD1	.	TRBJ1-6	TGTGCCAGCAGCCCCTCGGGACAGAAAAATTCACCCCTCCACTTT	CASSPSGQKNSPLHF
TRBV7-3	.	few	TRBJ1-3	TGTGCCAGCTCCCCCCCGAGAGGACAGGGAAACACCATATATTTT	CASSPPRGQGNTIYF
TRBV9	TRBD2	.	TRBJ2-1	TGTGCCAGCAGCCCAGTTACGGGGGGGCTTCCAGCTGAGCAGTTCTTC	CASSPVTGGLPAEQFF
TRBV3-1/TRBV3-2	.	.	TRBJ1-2	TGTGCCAGCAGCCAAGATCTGACTGTTGGCTACACCTTC	CASSQDLTVGYTF
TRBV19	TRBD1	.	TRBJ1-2	TGTGCCAGCGAACAGGGGATGGGCTACACCTTC	CASEQGMGYTF
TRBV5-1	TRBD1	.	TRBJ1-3	TGCGCCAGCAGCTTGGATGAGGGGGCACTTAGAGGAAACACCATATATTTT	CASSLDEGALRGNTIYF
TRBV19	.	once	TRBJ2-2	TGTGCCAGTAGTACCTCAGGGATTTCGAACACCGGGGAGCTGTTTTTT	CASSTSGISNTGELFF
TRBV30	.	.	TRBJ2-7	TGTGCCTGGAGACAGGGCGGAACGGGCGAGCAGTACTTC	CAWRQGGTGEQYF
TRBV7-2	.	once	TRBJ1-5	TGTGCCAGCAGCTCGGACTTCGGCCAGCCCCAGCATTTT	CASSSDFGQPQHF
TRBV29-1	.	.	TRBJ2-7	TGCAGCGCGCTCGGACAGACAAGCTACGAGCAGTACTTC	CSALGQTSYEQYF
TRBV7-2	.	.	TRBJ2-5	TGTGCCAGCAGCTTAAGAGGTAGGGGTCGGTTGGAGACCCAGTACTTC	CASSLRGRGRLETQYF
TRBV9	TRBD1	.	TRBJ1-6	TGTGCCAGCAGCACGACAGGGGTAATGGATTCACCCCTCCACTTT	CASSTTGVMDSPLHF
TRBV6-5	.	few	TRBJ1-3	TGTGCCAGCAGTTACTCGACACATTCTGGAAACACCATATATTTT	CASSYSTHSGNTIYF
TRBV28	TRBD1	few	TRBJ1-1	TGTGCCAGCAGGGGGGACAGGGGTTACGGTGAAGCTTTCTTT	CASRGDRGYGEAFF
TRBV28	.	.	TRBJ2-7	TGTGCCAGCAGTTTGGGCAGGGTGGAAGAGCAGTACTTC	CASSLGRVEEQYF
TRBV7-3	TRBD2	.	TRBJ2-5	TGTGCCAGCAGCCCCATAGCGGGCGGGGAGACCCAGTACTTC	CASSPIAGGETQYF
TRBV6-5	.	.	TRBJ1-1	TGTGCCAGCCATCCGACAAATTCGGACACTGAAGCTTTCTTT	CASHPTNSDTEAFF
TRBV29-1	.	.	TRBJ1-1	TGCAGCGCAGGACAGCTCATGAACACTGAAGCTTTCTTT	CSAGQLMNTEAFF
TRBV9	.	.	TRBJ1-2	TGTGCCAGCAGCGTAGGGGAGGGGACCGGCTACACCTTC	CASSVGEGTGYTF
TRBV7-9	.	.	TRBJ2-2	TGTGCCAGCAGCTTAGTTGGTGCAGGGCCGAACACCGGGGAGCTGTTTTTT	CASSLVGAGPNTGELFF
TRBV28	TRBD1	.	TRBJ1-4	TGTGCCAGCAGTTTGGCAGGGGGTTTGCAAAAACTGTTTTTT	CASSLAGGLQKLFF